The TCR beta chain under discussion was sequenced for a study of blood T cell repertoires in COVID-19. Data came from immunoSEQ multiplex PCR; TCRdb stores just in-frame clones and leaves some out. The sample carries 450,000 to 500,000 clones, over 75% recorded once. The germline gives CDR1 LNHNV, CDR2 YYDKDF (reference sequence). V was clipped by 2 bases and J by 7 bases; unmatched bases: 8. CDR3 size: 15 residues. The chain is built from TRBV15 and TRBJ1-2, with TRBD1 matching over 9 bases. Sequencing input: peripheral blood. This TCR was sampled from a human donor in a cohort sampled during active COVID-19. This chain's CDR3 is CATSRSRDRATGYTF. The CDR3 region has the DNA TGTGCCACCAGCAGATCCCGGGACAGGGCCACTGGCTACACCTTC.